Presented here are 10 T cell receptor beta chains from one specimen sequenced in a study of T cell clonality in common variable immunodeficiency. Profiled with immunoSEQ multiplex PCR; TCRdb holds only in-frame clones, not every one. The table lists about 64,000 clones, no singletons, with about 1.7% in the top ten. The sequenced sample was peripheral blood mononuclear cells. These receptors all come from a person aged 18-70 years in good health.

This clone was found many times. The read ends 3 residues shy of where the CDR3 ends; the end is completed using the germline J gene. V usage is TRBV7-9 and J usage is TRBJ2-2, with a possible D match to TRBD1 (5 bases). This CDR3 is 13 amino acids long. Germline assignment: CDR1 SEHNR and CDR2 FQNEAQ (reference sequence). V gave up 6 bases and J gave up 3 bases, with 8 bases separating them. The part of the CDR3 DNA that was read is TGTGCCAGCAGTTCACAGGACACCGGGGAG. Amino acid sequence: CASSSQDTGE. The full-length CDR3 reads as CASSSQDTGELFF.

This clone was seen ten or more times. The read terminates 3 residues before the CDR3 end, so the remaining end is supplied by the germline J gene. The chain combines TRBV30 with TRBJ2-5; tentatively, D is TRBD1 or TRBD2 (5 bases each). V was shortened by 2 bases and J by 5 bases, with 12 bases between the two germline ends. The CDR3 sequence is 13 residues long. Per the germline V gene, CDR1 is GTSNPN and CDR2 is SVGIG (reference sequence). The CDR3 DNA, read in part, is TGTGCCTGGAGTAAAAGAGAGGGGGAGACC. It codes for CAWSKREGET. The CDR3 in its entirety is CAWSKREGETQYF.

This clone was found many times. The read terminates 3 residues ahead of where the CDR3 ends, so the germline J gene completes it. The chain combines TRBV2 with TRBJ1-4; D may be TRBD1 (5 bases). V was pared by 7 bases and J by 7 bases, with 16 bases between. Germline V lookup: CDR1 SNHLY, CDR2 FYNNEI. The CDR3 consists of 14 residues. CDR3: CASNNNYGGEKLFF. Partial CDR3 DNA: TGTGCCAGCAACAATAATTACGGGGGTGAAAAA.

This clone came up many times. The CDR3 extends 3 residues past the end of the read, so its final part is completed from the germline J gene. The chain recombines TRBV14 with TRBJ2-7, with D perhaps matching TRBD2 (6 bases). V lost 1 base and J 4 bases, leaving 14 bases between the germline ends. The CDR3 covers 15 residues. The germline V gene has CDR1 SGHDN and CDR2 FVKESK. The CDR3 loop is CASSQGTQGGYEQYF. Partial CDR3 DNA: TGTGCCAGCAGCCAAGGAACGCAGGGAGGATACGAG.

In this sample, this clone turned up many times. The observed sequence ends 3 residues before the CDR3 terminus, with the missing tail filled in from the germline J gene. The J gene is TRBJ1-2, the V gene TRBV19, with D maybe TRBD1 (5 bases). This CDR3 contains 14 residues. From germline, CDR1 is LNHDA and CDR2 SQIVND (reference sequence). The covered CDR3 bases are TGTGCCAGTAGTATAGTAGTCCAAAACAGGGGC. Amino acids: CASSIVVQNRG. The CDR3 reads in full as CASSIVVQNRGYTF.

This clone occurred many times. The covered CDR3 bases are TGTGCCAGCAGTACCCCAAGGACAGGGGAGCCTGAA. Translation: CASSTPRTGEPE. In full, the CDR3 reads CASSTPRTGEPEAFF. The chain employs TRBV28 and TRBJ1-1; 9 bases map to TRBD1. The read ends 3 residues shy of where the CDR3 ends; the end is completed using the germline J gene. Germline loops: CDR1 MDHEN, CDR2 SYDVKM. V lost 5 bases and J lost 6; bases outside the gene matches: 10. The length of the CDR3 is 15 residues.

This clone was recorded at least ten times. The CDR3 spells CASSYGATAYEQYF. The part of the CDR3 DNA that was read is TGTGCCAGCAGTTACGGTGCTACCGCCTACGAG. This chain links TRBV6-2 or TRBV6-3 with TRBJ2-7, with D uncertain. The read stops 3 residues short of the end of the CDR3; the missing end is completed from the germline J gene. Germline V lookup: CDR1 MNHEY, CDR2 SVGEGT. Trimming removed 2 bases at V and 2 bases at J, with 10 bases between. The CDR3 has 14 amino acids.

This clone occurred many times. The sequence runs out 3 residues before the end of the CDR3; the remainder is reconstructed from the germline J gene. The chain is built from TRBV7-3 and TRBJ2-2; weak D call: TRBD1 (5 bases). In germline, CDR1 is SGHTA, CDR2 FQGTGA. V was shortened by 0 bases and J by 6 bases, with 8 bases between the two germline ends. The CDR3 runs to 14 residues. CDR3 protein: CASSLTGVPGELFF. CDR3 DNA, as far as it was read: TGTGCCAGCAGCTTAACAGGGGTCCCCGGGGAG. The full variable domain, with the rest looked up from reference TRBV7-3 and TRBJ2-2, is GAGVSQTPSNKVTEKGKYVELRCDPISGHTALYWYRQSLGQGPEFLIYFQGTGAADDSGLPNDRFFAVRPEGSVSTLKIQRTERGDSAVYLCASSLTGVPGELFFGEGSRLTVL.

This clone was seen many times. The read terminates 3 residues ahead of where the CDR3 ends, so the germline J gene completes it. The rearrangement links TRBV28 to TRBJ1-6; D is uncertain. The CDR3 has 12 residues. CDR1 is MDHEN and CDR2 is SYDVKM in the germline V gene. Deletions cut 7 bases from V and 10 bases from J, with 11 bases between. Incomplete CDR3 DNA: TGTGCCAGCACCCTGCTGGGCTCACCC. As protein: CASTLLGSP. The whole CDR3 is CASTLLGSPLHF.

This clone was found many times. Coverage ceases 3 residues before the CDR3 finishes, and the germline J gene fills in the end. The V call is TRBV12-5, the J call TRBJ1-5, with D possibly TRBD1 on 5 matching bases. Trimming removed 3 bases from V and 2 bases from J, with 11 bases in between. The CDR3 extends over 15 amino acids. CDR1 and CDR2 from the germline V gene are LGHNT and FRNRAP. CDR3 bases read: TGTGCTAGTGGTTTTAACCAGGGTGGCAATCAGCCC. Protein product: CASGFNQGGNQP. The entire CDR3 protein reads CASGFNQGGNQPQHF.